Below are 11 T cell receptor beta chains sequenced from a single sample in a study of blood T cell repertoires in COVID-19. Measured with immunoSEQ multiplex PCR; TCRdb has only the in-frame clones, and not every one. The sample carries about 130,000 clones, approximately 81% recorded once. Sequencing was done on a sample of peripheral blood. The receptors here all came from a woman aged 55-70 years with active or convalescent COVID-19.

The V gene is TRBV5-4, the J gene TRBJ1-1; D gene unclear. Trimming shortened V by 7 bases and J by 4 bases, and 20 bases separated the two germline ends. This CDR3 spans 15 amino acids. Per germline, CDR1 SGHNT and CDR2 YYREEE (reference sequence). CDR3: CASSSTGSRITEAFF. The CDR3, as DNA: TGTGCCAGCTCTTCTACCGGGTCTAGGATCACTGAAGCTTTCTTT.

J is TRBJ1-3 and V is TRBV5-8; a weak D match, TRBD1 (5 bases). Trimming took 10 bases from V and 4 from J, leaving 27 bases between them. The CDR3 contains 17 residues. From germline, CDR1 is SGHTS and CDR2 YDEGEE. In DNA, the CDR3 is TGTGCCGCCAGGACACTTTCCCCCCGAGCCCCGGGAAACACCATATATTTT. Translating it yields CAARTLSPRAPGNTIYF.

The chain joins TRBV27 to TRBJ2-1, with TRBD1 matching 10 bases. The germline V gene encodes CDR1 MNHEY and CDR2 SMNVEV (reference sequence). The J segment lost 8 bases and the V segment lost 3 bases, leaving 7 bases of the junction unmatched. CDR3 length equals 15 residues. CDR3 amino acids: CASSFTGTGAYEQFF. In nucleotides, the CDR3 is TGTGCCAGCAGTTTCACCGGGACAGGGGCTTATGAGCAGTTCTTC.

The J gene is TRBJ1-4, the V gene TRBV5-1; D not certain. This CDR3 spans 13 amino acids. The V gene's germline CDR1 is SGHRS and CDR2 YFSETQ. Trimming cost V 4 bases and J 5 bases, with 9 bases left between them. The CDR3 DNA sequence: TGCGCCAGCAGCCGAGGAACAAATGAAAAACTGTTTTTT. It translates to CASSRGTNEKLFF.

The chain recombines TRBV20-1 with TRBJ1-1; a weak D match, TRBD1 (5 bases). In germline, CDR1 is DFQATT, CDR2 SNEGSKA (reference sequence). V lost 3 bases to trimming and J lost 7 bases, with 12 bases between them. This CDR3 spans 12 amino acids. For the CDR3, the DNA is TGCAGTGCTAGTTGGGGCCGAGATGAAGCTTTCTTT. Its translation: CSASWGRDEAFF.

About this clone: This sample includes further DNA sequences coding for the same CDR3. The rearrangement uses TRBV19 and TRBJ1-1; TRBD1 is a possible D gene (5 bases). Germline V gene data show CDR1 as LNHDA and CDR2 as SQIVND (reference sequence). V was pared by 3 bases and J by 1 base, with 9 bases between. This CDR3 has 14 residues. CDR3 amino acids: CASSIRQGNTEAFF. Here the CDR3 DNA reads TGTGCCAGTAGTATTCGTCAGGGGAACACTGAAGCTTTCTTT.

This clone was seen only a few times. CDR3 sequence: CASSLLDYTGELFF. CDR3 in DNA: TGTGCCAGCAGCTTATTGGACTACACCGGGGAGCTGTTTTTT. This chain links TRBV7-9 with TRBJ2-2, with D possibly being TRBD2 (5 bases). CDR1 SEHNR and CDR2 FQNEAQ come from the germline V gene (reference sequence). The CDR3 is 14 amino acids. V lost 2 bases to trimming and J lost 3 bases, with 7 bases between them.

DNA for the CDR3: TGTGCCAGCAGCCCCGGTGGTAGCGGGACAGATACGCAGTATTTT. Translating it yields CASSPGGSGTDTQYF. J is TRBJ2-3 and V is TRBV11-3; TRBD2 agrees at 7 bases. Per germline, CDR1 SGHNT and CDR2 YENEEA. This CDR3 contains 15 residues. The J segment lost 3 bases and the V segment lost 5 bases, leaving 8 bases of the junction unmatched.

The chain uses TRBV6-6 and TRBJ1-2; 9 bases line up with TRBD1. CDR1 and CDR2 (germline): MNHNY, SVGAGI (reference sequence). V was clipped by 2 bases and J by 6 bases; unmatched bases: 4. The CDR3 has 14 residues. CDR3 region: CASSYGQGYDGYTF. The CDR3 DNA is TGTGCCAGCAGTTACGGACAGGGGTACGATGGCTACACCTTC.

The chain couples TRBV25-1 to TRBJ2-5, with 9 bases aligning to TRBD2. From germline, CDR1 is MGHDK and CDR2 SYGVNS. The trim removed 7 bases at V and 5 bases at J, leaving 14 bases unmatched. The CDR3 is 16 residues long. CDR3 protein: CASTRKALAGQETQYF. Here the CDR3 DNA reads TGTGCCAGCACCCGAAAGGCTCTAGCGGGACAGGAGACCCAGTACTTC.

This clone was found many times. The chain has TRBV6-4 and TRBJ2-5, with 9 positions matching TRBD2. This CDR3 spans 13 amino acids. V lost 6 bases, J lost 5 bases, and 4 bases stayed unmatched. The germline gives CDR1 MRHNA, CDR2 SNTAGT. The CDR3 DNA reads TGTGCCAGCAGCTCAAGCGGGGGGGAGACCCAGTACTTC. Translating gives CASSSSGGETQYF.